Listed below are T cell receptor beta chains from one sample, sequenced in a study of blood T cell repertoires in COVID-19. Here immunoSEQ multiplex PCR was the method, and the copy in TCRdb shows in-frame clones only, minus some. This repertoire shows under 200,000 clones, roughly nine tenths found once; its top ten account for roughly a fifth. The source material was peripheral blood. These receptors came from a man aged 60-69 years with active or convalescent COVID-19. The CDR3 runs from the conserved cysteine through the conserved F or W. Fields, in order: D gene, V gene, clone size, J gene, CDR3 DNA, CDR3 protein. The D gene is left open where the match is weak. Clone sizes are given selectively: once, few, many, or a class where the clone is expanded.

>-|TRBV6-5|-|TRBJ1-6
TGTGCCAGCAGGAGCACGGGAAGAAATAATTCACCCCTCCACTTT
CASRSTGRNNSPLHF
>-|TRBV19|-|TRBJ1-2
TGTGCCAGTAGTATCAACAGGGTGGACTATGGCTACACCTTC
CASSINRVDYGYTF
>-|TRBV30|-|TRBJ2-7
TGTGCCTCCACACTGACAGATTTAGGGCGTATGTACTTC
CASTLTDLGRMYF
>TRBD1|TRBV25-1|-|TRBJ2-7
TGTGCCAGCAGCACAGGGGGGACAAGCTCCTACGAGCAGTACTTC
CASSTGGTSSYEQYF
>TRBD1|TRBV29-1|-|TRBJ1-4
TGCAGCACCCGACAGGGGGGAGAAAAACTGTTTTTT
CSTRQGGEKLFF
>TRBD2|TRBV9|-|TRBJ2-3
TGTGCCAGCAGCGTAGAGGGAGCGGGGGGGCGGACGCAGTATTTT
CASSVEGAGGRTQYF
>-|TRBV29-1|-|TRBJ2-1
TGCAGCGTTGAAGTAGGCAGGGGCTCCTACAATGAGCAGTTCTTC
CSVEVGRGSYNEQFF
>-|TRBV6-1|-|TRBJ1-2
TGTGCCAGCAGTGAACAGGGGACCTTTGGGGGCTACACCTTC
CASSEQGTFGGYTF
>TRBD2|TRBV12-5|-|TRBJ2-1
TGTGCTAGTGCCGTCCGGACTAGCCCACACAATGAGCAGTTCTTC
CASAVRTSPHNEQFF
>TRBD1|TRBV5-1|-|TRBJ2-7
TGCGCCAGCAGCTTCACAGGGGGCTCCTACGAGCAGTACTTC
CASSFTGGSYEQYF
>-|TRBV7-3|-|TRBJ2-7
TGTGCCAGCAGCTTGGAATCGTGGGGTCGGGGAAGCGAGCAGTACTTC
CASSLESWGRGSEQYF
>TRBD2|TRBV7-3|-|TRBJ2-1
TGTGCCAGCAGCCCCGAACTAGCGGGGGGCCACAATGAGCAGTTCTTC
CASSPELAGGHNEQFF
>TRBD1|TRBV7-2|-|TRBJ1-1
TGTGCCAGCAGCCTCCTACAGGGGAGAACTGAAGCTTTCTTT
CASSLLQGRTEAFF
>-|TRBV21-1|-|TRBJ2-2
TGTGCCAGCAGCAAATATCAGGGGCCTTGGACCGGGGAGCTGTTTTTT
CASSKYQGPWTGELFF
>-|TRBV6-7|once|TRBJ1-1
TGTGCCAGCAGTTACTCTCTGGGGAGGAGTAAAGCTTTCTTT
CASSYSLGRSKAFF